The 32 T cell receptor beta chains below were found in one sample sequenced in a study of cytomegalovirus exposure and HLA in healthy donors. Vbeta (60) and Jbeta (13) primers were used in the PCR. The protocol was immunoSEQ multiplex PCR, while the TCRdb copy is restricted to in-frame clones and leaves out a portion. Of roughly 180,000 clones in the sample, around 82% were seen once. The sequencing input was PBMCs. These receptors were collected from a man aged 30 to 45 in good health and CMV-seronegative.

This clone was counted only a few times. This chain links TRBV4-2 with TRBJ2-7, with D maybe TRBD1 (6 bases). Deletions cut 0 bases from V and 7 bases from J, with 16 bases between. This CDR3 spans 15 amino acids. Germline values: CDR1 LGHNA, CDR2 YNFKEQ. The CDR3 DNA sequence: TGTGCCAGCAGCCAAGATAGGGCTAGTCAGGGGGAGCAGTACTTC. This translates into CASSQDRASQGEQYF.

The rearrangement uses TRBV4-1 and TRBJ2-3; D remains unclear. Germline CDR1 and CDR2: MGHRA and YSYEKL. The ends were cut back, 1 base at V and 4 bases at J, with 12 bases in the middle. The CDR3 totals 15 residues. In nucleotides, the CDR3 is TGCGCCAGCAGCCAAGCAGCGTTGGCAGCAGATACGCAGTATTTT. Protein product: CASSQAALAADTQYF.

Of note for this clone: One junction end does not reproduce the germline sequence, and a read error may be involved. The identical CDR3 is also encoded by other nucleotide sequences in the sample. The chain links TRBV7-7 to TRBJ1-1, with D possibly matching TRBD1 (6 bases). The CDR3 consists of 15 residues. Per the germline V gene, CDR1 is SSHAT and CDR2 is FNYEAQ (reference sequence). The CDR3 region has the DNA TGTGCTAGCAGCCTGGTACCTACAGGGTCCACTGAAGCTTTCTTT. Encoded protein: CASSLVPTGSTEAFF.

The rearrangement uses TRBV7-2 and TRBJ2-7; the match to TRBD2 covers 8 bases. The junction had 3 bases not matched to a gene; V was cut back by 3 bases and J by 5 bases. The V gene's germline CDR1 is SGHTA and CDR2 FQGNSA. The CDR3 is made up of 13 amino acids. Written as DNA, the CDR3 is TGTGCCAGCAGCTTGCGGGGGGCCGACGAGCAGTACTTC. It specifies CASSLRGADEQYF.

V usage is TRBV5-1 and J usage is TRBJ2-7; possibly TRBD1 for D (5 bases). Trimming took off 0 bases at V and 2 bases at J, with 12 bases between the two ends. The CDR3 is 15 amino acids. Germline assignment: CDR1 SGHRS and CDR2 YFSETQ. For the CDR3, the DNA is TGCGCCAGCAGCTTGGCAGGGAACCCCACCTACGAGCAGTACTTC. Protein product: CASSLAGNPTYEQYF.

The chain carries TRBV29-1 and TRBJ2-7, with D possibly TRBD1 on 5 matching bases. The CDR3 runs 11 residues. The germline V gene has CDR1 SQVTM and CDR2 ANQGSEA. Deletions cut 4 bases from V and 7 bases from J, with 11 bases between. In DNA, the CDR3 is TGCAGCGTTGGCAGGGATGAAGAGCAGTACTTC. Translated, it gives CSVGRDEEQYF.

This clone was seen just once. This chain joins TRBV19 and TRBJ1-1; possibly TRBD1 for D (5 bases). There are 14 residues in the CDR3. Germline V CDR1 and CDR2: LNHDA, SQIVND (reference sequence). V gave up 4 bases and J gave up 0 bases, with 9 bases separating them. In nucleotides, the CDR3 is TGTGCCAGTAGTACGGGGACTGTGAACACTGAAGCTTTCTTT. This sequence encodes CASSTGTVNTEAFF.

The chain recombines TRBV10-2 with TRBJ2-5, with 9 bases identical to TRBD1. The germline CDR1 and CDR2 sequences are WSHSY and SAAADI. CDR3 length: 13 residues. The ends lost 9 bases at V and 4 bases at J; junction bases unmatched: 6. CDR3 sequence: CASERTGVETQYF. DNA of the CDR3: TGCGCCAGTGAGCGGACAGGGGTAGAGACCCAGTACTTC.

The chain employs TRBV9 and TRBJ2-1; 10 bases line up with TRBD2. The CDR3 runs 15 residues. The J segment lost 9 bases and the V segment lost 2 bases, leaving 8 bases of the junction unmatched. CDR1 and CDR2 (germline): SGDLS, YYNGEE. DNA for the CDR3: TGTGCCAGCAGCGTGGCGGTAGCGGGGGGTGGTGAGCAGTTCTTC. Protein product: CASSVAVAGGGEQFF.

The chain links TRBV10-3 to TRBJ1-2; D call uncertain. The germline V and J ends were trimmed by 4 bases and 3 bases, with 12 bases remaining between them. The CDR3 is 14 amino acids. The germline gives CDR1 ENHRY, CDR2 SYGVKD. The CDR3 is CAISVGGSDYGYTF. The DNA of the CDR3 is TGTGCCATCAGTGTGGGAGGGAGTGACTATGGCTACACCTTC.

This chain uses TRBV11-2 with TRBJ2-4; 8 bases line up with TRBD1. V was pared by 6 bases and J by 0 bases, with 10 bases of the junction left unmatched. Germline values: CDR1 SGHAT, CDR2 FQNNGV. This CDR3 has 17 residues. The CDR3 loop is CASRAVRGPLAKNIQYF. CDR3 in DNA: TGTGCCAGCAGGGCCGTCAGGGGGCCACTAGCCAAAAACATTCAGTACTTC.

J is TRBJ2-1 and V is TRBV11-3; D gene ambiguous. Germline assignment: CDR1 SGHNT and CDR2 YENEEA. The V and J ends lost 4 bases and 0 bases respectively, with 10 bases between them. The CDR3 has 15 amino acids. This CDR3 is CASSYLRSSYNEQFF. The CDR3 nucleotides are TGTGCCAGCAGCTATCTTCGGAGCTCCTACAATGAGCAGTTCTTC. Based on the CDR3 plus reference TRBV11-3 and TRBJ2-1, the full variable domain is EAGVVQSPRYKIIEKKQPVAFWCNPISGHNTLYWYLQNLGQGPELLIRYENEEAVDDSQLPKDRFSAERLKGVDSTLKIQPAELGDSAVYLCASSYLRSSYNEQFFGPGTRLTVL.

This clone showed up just once. CDR3: CASSLTGPDTSSYEQYF. CDR3 in DNA: TGTGCCAGCAGTTTGACCGGTCCCGACACCAGCTCCTACGAGCAGTACTTC. The gene calls are TRBV7-9 and TRBJ2-7; no definite D call. The CDR3 runs 17 residues. V was cut by 6 bases and J by 0 bases, with 21 bases left in between. In germline, CDR1 is SEHNR, CDR2 FQNEAQ (reference sequence). The variable domain in full, with the rest retrieved from reference TRBV7-9 and TRBJ2-7, is DTGVSQNPRHKITKRGQNVTFRCDPISEHNRLYWYRQTLGQGPEFLTYFQNEAQLEKSRLLSDRFSAERPKGSFSTLEIQRTEQGDSAMYLCASSLTGPDTSSYEQYFGPGTRLTVT.

The V and J genes are TRBV7-6 and TRBJ2-1; TRBD1 matches at 9 bases. Germline V gene sequence: CDR1 SGHVS, CDR2 FNYEAQ. V was clipped by 5 bases and J by 8 bases; unmatched bases: 10. This CDR3 comprises 15 residues. The DNA for the CDR3 is TGTGCCAGCAGCCTAGACAGGGGGGATAGGGATGAGCAGTTCTTC. Translated, it gives CASSLDRGDRDEQFF. Full variable domain (missing parts from reference TRBV7-6 and TRBJ2-1): GAGVSQSPRYKVTKRGQDVALRCDPISGHVSLYWYRQALGQGPEFLTYFNYEAQQDKSGLPNDRFSAERPEGSISTLTIQRTEQRDSAMYRCASSLDRGDRDEQFFGPGTRLTVL.

Written as DNA, the CDR3 is TGTGTCCTCTATAATGTAAACACCGGGGAGCTGTTTTTT. Encoded protein: CVLYNVNTGELFF. The gene calls are TRBV7-9 and TRBJ2-2; D uncertain. This CDR3 has 13 amino acids. Germline V gene lookup returns CDR1 SEHNR and CDR2 FQNEAQ (reference sequence).

This chain connects TRBV15 to TRBJ2-2; a possible D gene is TRBD2 (6 bases). Germline assignment: CDR1 LNHNV and CDR2 YYDKDF (reference sequence). Deletions cut 8 bases from V and 4 bases from J, with 20 bases between. This CDR3 contains 16 residues. For the CDR3, the DNA is TGTGCCACCCGACTATACGGGGGAGGCTTCACCGGGGAGCTGTTTTTT. It specifies CATRLYGGGFTGELFF.

This chain uses TRBV15 with TRBJ2-7; D is uncertain. Germline lookup yields CDR1 LNHNV and CDR2 YYDKDF (reference sequence). CDR3 length: 14 residues. V lost 0 bases, J lost 5 bases, and 11 bases lay in between. The CDR3 spells CATSRDQETDEQYF. The CDR3 nucleotides are TGTGCCACCAGCAGAGATCAGGAAACGGACGAGCAGTACTTC.

The rearrangement links TRBV5-4 to TRBJ2-5; 9 bases are a match to TRBD1. The germline gives CDR1 SGHNT, CDR2 YYREEE (reference sequence). Trimming cost V 4 bases and J 3 bases; bases outside gene matches: 10. The CDR3 length is 16 residues. CDR3 loop: CASSPLLTGGEETQYF. CDR3 sequence (DNA): TGTGCCAGCAGCCCCCTCCTGACAGGGGGGGAAGAGACCCAGTACTTC.

This chain links TRBV5-1 with TRBJ1-2; 10 bases are shared with TRBD1. The V and J ends lost 4 bases and 6 bases, in that order; junction bases with no gene match: 9. Germline V gives CDR1 SGHRS, CDR2 YFSETQ. The CDR3 is 15 residues long. For the CDR3, the DNA is TGCGCCAGCAGCCTGAGGACAGGGGGGAGTGATGGCTACACCTTC. Amino acid sequence: CASSLRTGGSDGYTF.

This clone was observed a few times. The rearrangement joins TRBV9 to TRBJ2-1, with 7 positions matching TRBD2. The V gene's germline CDR1 is SGDLS and CDR2 YYNGEE. J gave up 4 bases and V 3 bases, and 7 bases lay outside the gene matches. The CDR3 is 15 residues long. The CDR3 sequence is CASSGLGGGYNEQFF. DNA for the CDR3: TGTGCCAGCAGCGGTCTGGGCGGGGGTTACAATGAGCAGTTCTTC.

V is TRBV6-1 and J is TRBJ2-5; 8 bases align to TRBD1. CDR3 length: 15 residues. The V gene end was trimmed by 1 base and the J gene end by 2 bases; junction bases not matched to a gene: 3. The germline V gene encodes CDR1 MNHNS and CDR2 SASEGT. CDR3 in amino acids: CASSEEGTGQETQYF. The CDR3 DNA is TGTGCCAGCAGTGAAGAAGGGACAGGACAAGAGACCCAGTACTTC.

For this clone: At one of its ends the junction is not consistent with the germline gene, which may arise from a read error. This chain uses TRBV7-9 with TRBJ2-5; 7 bases map to TRBD2. The germline CDR1 and CDR2 sequences are SEHNR and FQNEAQ (reference sequence). The CDR3 runs 15 residues. The CDR3 sequence: CSSSSPWLAEETQYF. Written as DNA, the CDR3 is TGTTCCAGCAGCTCCCCCTGGCTAGCGGAAGAGACCCAGTACTTC.

The genes are TRBV4-1 and TRBJ1-6; a weak D match, TRBD1 (5 bases). This CDR3 is built from 18 residues. Trimming took off 2 bases at V and 9 bases at J, with 23 bases between the two ends. The germline V gene has CDR1 MGHRA and CDR2 YSYEKL. CDR3 residues: CASSQTGRSSLVSSPLHF. The DNA of the CDR3 is TGCGCCAGCAGCCAAACAGGTCGGAGCAGCCTAGTCAGTTCACCCCTCCACTTT.

The rearrangement joins TRBV4-3 to TRBJ1-2; no clear D gene. The CDR3 is 16 amino acids. V was trimmed by 0 bases and J by 0 bases, leaving 11 bases between them. The germline CDR1 and CDR2 sequences are LGHNA and YSLEER. CDR3 protein: CASSQENGPPNYGYTF. The CDR3, as DNA: TGCGCCAGCAGCCAAGAAAATGGGCCGCCTAACTATGGCTACACCTTC.

The chain carries TRBV4-1 and TRBJ2-4; 7 bases align to TRBD2. The CDR3 length is 15 residues. Trimming cost V 4 bases and J 3 bases; bases outside gene matches: 6. Germline assignment: CDR1 MGHRA and CDR2 YSYEKL. Here the CDR3 reads CASSPSGAFKNIQYF. Written as DNA, the CDR3 is TGCGCCAGCAGCCCGAGCGGGGCATTCAAAAACATTCAGTACTTC.

The V gene is TRBV7-2, the J gene TRBJ2-5; TRBD2 agrees at 10 bases. The trim removed 8 bases at V and 11 bases at J, leaving 14 bases unmatched. CDR3 size: 14 residues. Germline assignment: CDR1 SGHTA and CDR2 FQGNSA. This chain's CDR3 is CASAGGAGGVEQYF. The CDR3 region has the DNA TGTGCCAGCGCGGGGGGAGCGGGGGGGGTAGAGCAGTACTTC.

The V call is TRBV10-2, the J call TRBJ2-1, with no clear D. Germline-derived CDR1 and CDR2 are WSHSY and SAAADI. This CDR3 is 11 amino acids long. Trimming shortened V by 5 bases and J by 4 bases, and 3 bases separated the two germline ends. This CDR3 is CASSYYNEQFF. CDR3 nucleotide sequence: TGCGCCAGCAGTTATTACAATGAGCAGTTCTTC.

The chain uses TRBV19 and TRBJ2-1, with 7 bases aligning to TRBD2. The CDR3 sequence is 13 residues long. The germline CDR1 and CDR2 sequences are LNHDA and SQIVND (reference sequence). J was trimmed by 3 bases and V by 7 bases; bases with no gene match: 3. CDR3 DNA sequence: TGTGCCAGTACTGGGGAGGGCTACAATGAGCAGTTCTTC. Translation: CASTGEGYNEQFF.

The J gene is TRBJ2-3, the V gene TRBV13, with TRBD1 as a possible D gene (6 bases). V lost 5 bases and J lost 4, with 16 bases in between. The V gene's germline CDR1 is PRHDT and CDR2 FYEKMQ (reference sequence). CDR3 length equals 15 residues. The CDR3 reads CASSPTGLLADTQYF. The CDR3 DNA follows: TGTGCCAGCAGCCCCACAGGGCTACTGGCAGATACGCAGTATTTT.

The chain employs TRBV6-6 and TRBJ2-3, with TRBD2 matching over 9 bases. Trimming took 5 bases from V and 7 from J; bases not matched to a gene: 13. CDR1 is MNHNY, CDR2 SVGAGI, per germline (reference sequence). This CDR3 has 16 amino acids. CDR3 loop: CASSPKPGLASHTQYF. As DNA, the CDR3 is TGTGCCAGCAGTCCAAAACCGGGACTAGCTTCCCATACGCAGTATTTT.

This clone is a singleton in its sample. V usage is TRBV28 and J usage is TRBJ2-5, with 9 bases that match TRBD1. This CDR3 region has 14 residues. CDR1 MDHEN and CDR2 SYDVKM come from the germline V gene. V shed 3 bases, J shed 5 bases, and the junction held 4 bases outside the gene matches. The CDR3 DNA reads as TGTGCCAGCAGTTTGACAGGGGGGGGTGAGACCCAGTACTTC. The encoded protein is CASSLTGGGETQYF.

The gene calls are TRBV18 and TRBJ2-2; TRBD1 matches 12 bases. The CDR3 spans 17 residues. The ends lost 2 bases at V and 7 bases at J; junction bases unmatched: 8. Looked up from germline, CDR1 is KGHSH and CDR2 is LQKENI. The CDR3: CASSPLGQGAEFGELFF. CDR3 DNA: TGTGCCAGCTCACCATTGGGACAGGGGGCAGAGTTCGGGGAGCTGTTTTTT.